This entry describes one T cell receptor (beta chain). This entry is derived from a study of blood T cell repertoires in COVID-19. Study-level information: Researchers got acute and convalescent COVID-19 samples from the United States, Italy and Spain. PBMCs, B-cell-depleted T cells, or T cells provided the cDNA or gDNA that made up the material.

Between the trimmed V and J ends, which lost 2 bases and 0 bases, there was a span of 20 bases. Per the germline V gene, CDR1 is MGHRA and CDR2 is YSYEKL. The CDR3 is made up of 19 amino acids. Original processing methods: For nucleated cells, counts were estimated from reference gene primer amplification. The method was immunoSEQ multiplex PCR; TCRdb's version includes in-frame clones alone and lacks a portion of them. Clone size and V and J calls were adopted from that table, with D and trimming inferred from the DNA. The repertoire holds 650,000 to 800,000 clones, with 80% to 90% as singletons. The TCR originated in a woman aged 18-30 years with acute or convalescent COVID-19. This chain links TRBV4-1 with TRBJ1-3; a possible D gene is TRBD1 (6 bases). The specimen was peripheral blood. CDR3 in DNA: TGCGCCAGCAGCCAACCGACCCTCAGGACAGTACTCTCTGGAAACACCATATATTTT. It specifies CASSQPTLRTVLSGNTIYF.